Shown below are 14 T cell receptor beta chains from a single sample sequenced in a study of TIL therapy for anti-PD-1-resistant metastatic lung cancer. The time point: pre-treatment sample, taken before nivolumab and TIL therapy. The libraries were made with immunoSEQ v3. Sequencing used immunoSEQ multiplex PCR; TCRdb keeps in-frame clones, though not all of them. This sample yields about 21,000 clones, of which around 71% are seen a single time; under 2.5% belongs to the top ten. The sequences come from blood, collected at baseline. The receptors here all came from a person aged 30 to 80 with non-small cell lung cancer.

The chain links TRBV4-3 to TRBJ1-2, with D unclear. CDR3 length: 16 residues. Deletions cut 1 base from V and 4 bases from J, with 16 bases between. CDR1 LGHNA and CDR2 YSLEER come from the germline V gene. CDR3: CASSQGTSSLSYGYTF. The CDR3 nucleotides read TGCGCCAGCAGCCAAGGCACTTCGTCCTTAAGCTATGGCTACACCTTC.

The genes are TRBV7-8 and TRBJ2-7; 8 bases are shared with TRBD2. Per germline, CDR1 SGHVS and CDR2 FQNEAQ. With V trimmed by 5 bases and J by 4 bases, 4 bases remained unmatched. The CDR3 spans 13 residues. The DNA for the CDR3 is TGTGCCAGCAGCCGCAGCGGGGGTTACGAGCAGTACGTC. Its protein product is CASSRSGGYEQYV.

This chain uses TRBV5-1 with TRBJ1-2; D gene unclear. The CDR3 is made up of 13 amino acids. Germline values: CDR1 SGHRS, CDR2 YFSETQ. Deletions cut 2 bases from V and 8 bases from J, with 13 bases between. The CDR3 protein is CASSLGIYSGYTF. In DNA, the CDR3 is TGCGCCAGCAGCTTAGGGATCTACAGCGGCTACACCTTC.

This clone has only one observation. This chain uses TRBV6-5 with TRBJ2-5; D unclear. Between the trimmed V and J ends, which lost 5 bases and 8 bases, there was a span of 12 bases. CDR1 MNHEY and CDR2 SVGAGI come from the germline V gene. This CDR3 contains 12 residues. This CDR3 reads CASSRISSTQYF. CDR3 DNA sequence: TGTGCCAGCAGTAGAATTAGCTCTACCCAGTACTTC.

The chain is built from TRBV5-1 and TRBJ2-2; tentative D call: TRBD1 (6 bases). Germline-derived CDR1 and CDR2 are SGHRS and YFSETQ. The V and J ends lost 0 bases and 6 bases respectively, with 9 bases between them. The CDR3 contains 14 residues. The CDR3 bases are TGCGCCAGCAGCTTGGACCCAGGGGCCGGGGAGCTGTTTTTT. Translated: CASSLDPGAGELFF.

The chain has TRBV19 and TRBJ2-2, with D maybe TRBD1 (5 bases). Per the germline V gene, CDR1 is LNHDA and CDR2 is SQIVND (reference sequence). V lost 0 bases to trimming and J lost 6 bases, with 17 bases between them. The CDR3 is made up of 17 amino acids. The CDR3 sequence is CASSIDVRDRRPGELFF. DNA of the CDR3: TGTGCCAGTAGTATAGATGTCAGGGATAGAAGGCCCGGGGAGCTGTTTTTT.

This chain uses TRBV5-1 with TRBJ2-2, with a tentative D call TRBD1 (6 bases). CDR1 is SGHRS and CDR2 is YFSETQ in the germline V gene. V lost 4 bases and J 5 bases, leaving 18 bases between the germline ends. The CDR3 runs to 16 residues. CDR3 coding DNA: TGCGCCAGCAGCGGACAACAGGGATCGGGGACCGGGGAGCTGTTTTTT. It yields the protein CASSGQQGSGTGELFF.

The chain uses TRBV5-5 and TRBJ2-3, with 9 nucleotides matching TRBD2. Per germline, CDR1 SGHKS and CDR2 YYEKEE (reference sequence). The CDR3 extends over 14 amino acids. The trim removed 2 bases at V and 6 bases at J, leaving 4 bases unmatched. This CDR3 is CASSLGTSGDTQYF. CDR3 bases: TGTGCCAGCAGCTTAGGCACTAGCGGGGATACGCAGTATTTT.

The chain combines TRBV7-7 with TRBJ2-5, with TRBD2 matching over 9 bases. The CDR3 runs to 15 residues. Trimming took 7 bases from V and 5 from J; bases not matched to a gene: 11. Germline CDR1 reads SSHAT; CDR2 reads FNYEAQ (reference sequence). The CDR3 loop is CASTSTREGGETQYF. The CDR3 DNA is TGTGCCAGCACCTCGACGCGGGAGGGTGGGGAGACCCAGTACTTC.

The CDR3 sequence: CASSFSSDADEQFF. The CDR3 nucleotides read TGTGCCAGCAGTTTTTCTAGCGACGCCGATGAGCAGTTCTTC. The rearrangement joins TRBV6-5 to TRBJ2-1, with D tentatively TRBD2 (6 bases). CDR3 length: 14 residues. CDR1 and CDR2 (germline): MNHEY, SVGAGI. V gave up 4 bases and J gave up 8 bases, with 15 bases separating them.

The chain couples TRBV7-2 to TRBJ2-6; 7 bases align to TRBD1. Germline V CDR1 and CDR2: SGHTA, FQGNSA. The CDR3 consists of 15 residues. V was pared by 7 bases and J by 3 bases, with 6 bases of the junction left unmatched. The CDR3 region has the DNA TGTGCCAGCACAGATACAGGGGTTGGGGCCAACGTCCTGACTTTC. This gives the protein CASTDTGVGANVLTF.

This chain links TRBV4-3 with TRBJ2-3; D tentatively fits TRBD1 or TRBD2 (6 bases each). The V gene lost 0 bases and the J gene lost 7 bases, with 11 bases spanning the gap. Germline-derived CDR1 and CDR2 are LGHNA and YSLEER. CDR3 length equals 14 residues. The CDR3 coding sequence is TGCGCCAGCAGCCAAGACAGGGGACTCCATACGCAGTATTTT. Encoded protein: CASSQDRGLHTQYF.

This chain connects TRBV28 to TRBJ2-3; weak D call: TRBD1 (6 bases). With 5 bases removed from V and 0 bases from J, the gap between germline ends came to 18 bases. CDR3 size: 17 residues. In germline, CDR1 is MDHEN, CDR2 SYDVKM. The CDR3 DNA follows: TGTGCCAGCAGTCACCCCGGGGAACAGGGAAGCACAGATACGCAGTATTTT. Amino acid sequence: CASSHPGEQGSTDTQYF. Complete variable domain (other parts from reference TRBV28 and TRBJ2-3): DVKVTQSSRYLVKRTGEKVFLECVQDMDHENMFWYRQDPGLGLRLIYFSYDVKMKEKGDIPEGYSVSREKKERFSLILESASTNQTSMYLCASSHPGEQGSTDTQYFGPGTRLTVL.

The rearrangement joins TRBV5-1 to TRBJ1-1; TRBD1 is a possible D gene (5 bases). Trimming removed 4 bases at V and 1 base at J, with 8 bases between. This CDR3 is built from 13 residues. The germline CDR1 and CDR2 sequences are SGHRS and YFSETQ. The CDR3 loop reads CASSETENTEAFF. The CDR3 DNA reads TGCGCCAGCAGCGAGACAGAGAACACTGAAGCTTTCTTT.